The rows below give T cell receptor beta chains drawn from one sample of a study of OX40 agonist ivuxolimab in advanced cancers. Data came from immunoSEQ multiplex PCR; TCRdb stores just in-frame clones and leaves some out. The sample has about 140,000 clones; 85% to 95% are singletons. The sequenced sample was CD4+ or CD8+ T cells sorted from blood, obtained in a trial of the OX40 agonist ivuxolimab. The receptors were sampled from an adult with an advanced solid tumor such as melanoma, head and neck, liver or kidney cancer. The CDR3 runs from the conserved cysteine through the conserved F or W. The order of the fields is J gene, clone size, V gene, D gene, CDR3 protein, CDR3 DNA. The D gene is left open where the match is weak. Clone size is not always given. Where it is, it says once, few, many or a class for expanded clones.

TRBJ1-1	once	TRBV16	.	CASKSQGMVGTEAFF	TGTGCCAGCAAATCGCAGGGGATGGTGGGGACTGAAGCTTTCTTT
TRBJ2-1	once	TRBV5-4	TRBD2	CASQIASGTSGARGGQFF	TGTGCCAGCCAAATAGCGTCCGGGACTAGCGGGGCCCGGGGGGGGCAGTTCTTC
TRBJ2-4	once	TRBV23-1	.	CASSQSPVVWGENIQYF	TGCGCCAGCAGTCAATCCCCTGTGGTTTGGGGGGAGAACATTCAGTACTTC
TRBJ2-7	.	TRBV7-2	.	CASSFIGYEQYF	TGTGCCAGCAGCTTTATTGGCTACGAGCAGTACTTC
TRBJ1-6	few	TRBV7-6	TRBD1	CASSTAQGAASPLHF	TGTGCCAGCAGCACCGCACAGGGGGCGGCTTCACCCCTCCACTTT
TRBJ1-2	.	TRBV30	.	CAWGTGAGQWGYTF	TGTGCCTGGGGGACCGGGGCGGGGCAGTGGGGCTACACCTTC
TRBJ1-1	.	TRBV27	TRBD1	CASRLLGDRNTEAFF	TGTGCCAGCAGGCTCCTCGGGGACAGAAACACTGAAGCTTTCTTT
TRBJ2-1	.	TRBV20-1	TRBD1	CSAERTGYMFF	TGCAGTGCTGAACGGACAGGGTACATGTTCTTC
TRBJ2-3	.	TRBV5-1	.	CASSLSTDTQYF	TGCGCCAGCAGCTTAAGCACAGATACGCAGTATTTT
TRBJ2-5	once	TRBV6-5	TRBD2	CASSSQGGETQYF	TGTGCCAGCAGCTCCCAGGGAGGGGAGACCCAGTACTTC
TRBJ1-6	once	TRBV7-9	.	CASSSGQWDKPLHF	TGTGCCAGCAGCTCAGGACAGTGGGATAAACCCCTCCACTTT
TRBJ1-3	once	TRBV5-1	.	CASSEGTGYSGNTIYF	TGCGCCAGCAGCGAGGGGACGGGCTACTCTGGAAACACCATATATTTT
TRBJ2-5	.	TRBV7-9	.	CASSFSTETQYF	TGTGCCAGCAGCTTTAGTACAGAGACCCAGTACTTC
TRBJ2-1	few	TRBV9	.	CASSVEYGEQFF	TGTGCCAGCAGCGTAGAGTACGGTGAGCAGTTCTTC
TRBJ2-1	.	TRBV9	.	CASSARQAISYEQFF	TGTGCCAGCAGCGCCCGACAGGCCATAAGTTATGAGCAGTTCTTC
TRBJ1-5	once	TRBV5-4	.	CASSSSGGSNQPQHF	TGTGCCAGCAGCTCATCGGGGGGTAGCAATCAGCCCCAGCATTTT
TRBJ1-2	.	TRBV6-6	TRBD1	CASRQGQGAYGYTF	TGTGCCAGCAGACAAGGACAGGGAGCCTATGGCTACACCTTC
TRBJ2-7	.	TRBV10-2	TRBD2	CASSDLAGGPSGGYEQYF	TGCGCCAGCAGTGACCTGGCGGGGGGCCCCAGCGGGGGCTACGAGCAGTACTTC
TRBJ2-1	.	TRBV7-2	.	CASSPGTYNEQFF	TGTGCCAGCAGCCCCGGGACCTACAATGAGCAGTTCTTC
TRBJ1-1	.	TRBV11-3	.	CASSSSWAADEAFF	TGTGCCAGCAGCTCCAGCTGGGCTGCAGATGAAGCTTTCTTT
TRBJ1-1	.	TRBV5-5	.	CASSRGGHKNTEAFF	TGTGCCAGCAGCCGCGGGGGACACAAGAACACTGAAGCTTTCTTT
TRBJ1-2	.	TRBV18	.	CASSPSGFGYTF	TGTGCCAGCTCACCTTCGGGATTTGGCTACACCTTC
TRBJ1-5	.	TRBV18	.	CASSSMGERSNQPQHF	TGTGCCAGCTCATCCATGGGGGAGCGGAGCAATCAGCCCCAGCATTTT
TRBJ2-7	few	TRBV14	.	CASSQDWPGLTPYEQYF	TGTGCCAGCAGCCAAGATTGGCCAGGGTTAACCCCCTACGAGCAGTACTTC
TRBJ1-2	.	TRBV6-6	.	CASSVGDGYTF	TGTGCCAGCTCCGTGGGAGATGGCTACACCTTC
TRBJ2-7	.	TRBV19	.	CASSPAGSIGYYEQYF	TGTGCCAGTAGTCCGGCCGGGTCGATAGGGTACTACGAGCAGTACTTC
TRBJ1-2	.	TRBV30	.	CAWSWPNYGYTF	TGTGCCTGGAGTTGGCCTAACTATGGCTACACCTTC
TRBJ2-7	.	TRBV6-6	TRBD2	CASIYGGSSYEQYF	TGTGCCAGCATTTACGGGGGGAGCTCCTACGAGCAGTACTTC
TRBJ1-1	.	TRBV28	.	CASRSPIGAVNTEAFF	TGTGCCAGCAGATCCCCAATCGGGGCAGTGAACACTGAAGCTTTCTTT
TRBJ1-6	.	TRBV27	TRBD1	CASRQTGGVSYNSPLHF	TGTGCCAGCAGACAGACAGGGGGCGTTTCCTATAATTCACCCCTCCACTTT
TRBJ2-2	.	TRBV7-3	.	CASSSNTGELFF	TGTGCCAGCAGCTCCAACACCGGGGAGCTGTTTTTT
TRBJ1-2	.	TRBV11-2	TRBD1	CASSLQGEGGYTF	TGTGCCAGCAGCCTTCAGGGGGAGGGTGGCTACACCTTC
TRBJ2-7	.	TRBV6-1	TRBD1	CASRMGQATYEQYF	TGTGCCAGCAGGATGGGACAGGCAACCTACGAGCAGTACTTC
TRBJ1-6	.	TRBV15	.	CATSRAGGAPYNSPLHF	TGTGCCACCAGCCGGGCCGGGGGCGCTCCTTATAATTCACCCCTCCACTTT
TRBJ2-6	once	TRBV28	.	CASSSPRGGSGANVLTF	TGTGCCAGCAGTTCCCCTCGAGGGGGTTCTGGGGCCAACGTCCTGACTTTC
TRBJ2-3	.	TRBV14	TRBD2	CASSQAGASGKYGTQYF	TGTGCCAGCAGCCAAGCCGGGGCTAGCGGGAAATATGGTACGCAGTATTTT
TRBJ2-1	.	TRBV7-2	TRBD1	CASSLVGRTRGTLSEQFF	TGTGCCAGCAGCTTAGTTGGTAGGACCAGGGGGACATTGAGTGAGCAGTTCTTC
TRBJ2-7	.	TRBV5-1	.	CASRGVGPSTPGEQYF	TGCGCCAGCAGAGGTGTGGGACCCAGCACTCCGGGTGAGCAGTACTTC
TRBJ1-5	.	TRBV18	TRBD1	CASSRPRPDRGMSYQPQHF	TGTGCCAGCTCACGTCCTCGCCCGGACAGGGGAATGTCGTATCAGCCCCAGCATTTT
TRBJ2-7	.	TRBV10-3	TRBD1	CAISPGQGYEQYF	TGTGCCATCAGCCCGGGACAGGGGTACGAGCAGTACTTC
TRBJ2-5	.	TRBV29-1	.	CSSSRGARETQYF	TGCAGCTCCTCCCGGGGGGCCAGAGAGACCCAGTACTTC
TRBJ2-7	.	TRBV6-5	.	CASSYIGGQNEQYF	TGTGCCAGCAGTTACATCGGGGGACAAAACGAGCAGTACTTC
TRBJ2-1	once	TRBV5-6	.	CASSLVQYILYNEQFF	TGTGCCAGCAGCTTGGTGCAGTACATACTATACAATGAGCAGTTCTTC
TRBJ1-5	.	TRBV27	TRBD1	CASMAGGSQPQHF	TGTGCCAGCATGGCAGGGGGGAGTCAGCCCCAGCATTTT
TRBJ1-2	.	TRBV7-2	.	CASSLRGNGYTF	TGTGCCAGCAGCTTACGCGGGAATGGCTACACCTTC
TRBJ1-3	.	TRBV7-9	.	CVFGQSSSGNTIYF	TGTGTCTTTGGTCAGTCAAGCTCTGGAAACACCATATATTTT
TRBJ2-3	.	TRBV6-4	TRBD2	CASPGGGTSSTDTQYF	TGTGCCAGCCCGGGCGGGGGGACCTCTAGCACAGATACGCAGTATTTT